This T cell receptor (beta chain) was captured in a study of T-cell reconstitution after alpha-beta-depleted transplantation in children (TCRdb year 2016). Background on the whole study: Using TCR repertoire profiling, the study quantitatively followed how T-cell immune reconstitution unfolded in children after TCRalphabeta/CD19-depleted allogeneic hematopoietic cell transplantation.

Libraries were made using PCR. TCRdb records Illumina HiSeq 2500 as the sequencer. TCR library preparation used molecular barcoding, with unique molecular identifiers applied to normalize quantification of the TCRbeta repertoire. TCRdb reran the public reads through fastp at Q25 and MiXCR, keeping productive beta chains. Identical CDR3 proteins give one entry, which carries the most common genes and DNA. Present in this sample are around 960,000 distinct CDR3 sequences, around 30% of which were seen just once. The top ten hold roughly 28% of the sample. The investigation overall reported the following: In some patients, the high TCRbeta diversity seen at day 60 was put down to recipient T cells and intrathymic progenitors that had survived conditioning. Apparently early alphabetaT-cell count recovery about two months after transplant reportedly relied on only several hundred rapidly expanded clones derived from non-depleted graft cells. Over subsequent months, a decline in hyperexpanded clone frequencies was noted, and after one year, T-cell counts and TCRbeta diversity were mostly ascribed to newly produced T cells.

This clonotype has only one observation. The antigen it recognizes is unknown. No clone much larger than this one lies a single base away; base qualities are absent. The treatment or condition label of this sample denotes: allogeneic hematopoietic cell transplantation with graft depleted of TCRalphabeta T cells and CD19 B cells. Transplant recipients were children who received TCRalphabeta/CD19-depleted allogeneic hematopoietic cell grafts. The CDR3 sequence holds 20 residues, the cysteine and phenylalanine included. Kept here is only the CDR3 DNA, which spans 60 bases and is read in frame from base 1. Relative to germline, V is missing 8 bases and J is missing 3 bases, with 16 bases of the junction outside any gene match.

The sequence was obtained from a boy less than two years old who had a stem cell transplant for SCID, so the T cells may come from the graft donor. This chain joins TRBV12-3 or TRBV12-4 to TRBJ2-1, with 16 central nucleotides matching TRBD2. Sequencing used PBMCs, mostly from graft donor cells, obtained 360 days after TCRalphabeta/CD19-depleted stem cell transplant. The nucleotide sequence is TGTGCCAGCTCCCAAGAGTTGGGGACTAGCGGGGGGGGGTTCTACAATGAGCAGTTCTTC. It is translated as CASSQELGTSGGGFYNEQFF.